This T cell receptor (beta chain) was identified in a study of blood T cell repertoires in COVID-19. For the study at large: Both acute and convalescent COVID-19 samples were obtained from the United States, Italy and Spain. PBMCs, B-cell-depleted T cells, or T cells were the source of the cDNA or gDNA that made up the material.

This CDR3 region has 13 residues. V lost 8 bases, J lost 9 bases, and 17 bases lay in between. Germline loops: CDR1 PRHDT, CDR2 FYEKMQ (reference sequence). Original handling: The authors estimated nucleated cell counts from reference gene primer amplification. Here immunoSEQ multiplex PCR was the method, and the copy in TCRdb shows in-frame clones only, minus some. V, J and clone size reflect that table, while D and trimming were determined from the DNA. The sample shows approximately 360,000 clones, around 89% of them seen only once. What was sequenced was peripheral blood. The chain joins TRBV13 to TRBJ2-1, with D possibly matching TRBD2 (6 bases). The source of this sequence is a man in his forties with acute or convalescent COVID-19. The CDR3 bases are TGTGCCAGCGCCCCTGGGCGGGGATTTGAGCAGTTCTTC. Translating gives CASAPGRGFEQFF. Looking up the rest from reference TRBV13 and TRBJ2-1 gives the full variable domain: AAGVIQSPRHLIKEKRETATLKCYPIPRHDTVYWYQQGPGQDPQFLISFYEKMQSDKGSIPDRFSAQQFSDYHSELNMSSLELGDSALYFCASAPGRGFEQFFGPGTRLTVL.